This TCR beta chain originates from a study of Graves' ophthalmopathy and Graves' hyperthyroidism. V trimming: 7 bases; J trimming: 5 bases; junction bases outside the gene matches: 14. Germline V gives CDR1 MRHNA, CDR2 SNTAGT. This CDR3 spans 17 amino acids. Each donor who had ophthalmopathy showed moderate-to-severe activity, a CAS of ≥3, a NOSPECS of ≥4, and a duration under 3 months. The PBMCs originated from around 10 ml of fresh peripheral blood. This clonotype was counted many times. The authors amplified TCR beta CDR3 regions from RNA transcripts. A first-round RT-PCR used HTBI primers, followed by a second-round multiplex PCR. TCRdb itself ran the multiplex PCR reads through MiXCR, one entry per CDR3 protein. This sample has about 340,000 distinct CDR3 sequences, with about 17% found just once.

The source material was peripheral blood. The sequence was collected from an adult man with Graves' ophthalmopathy. This chain uses TRBV6-4 with TRBJ1-2; TRBD1 matches at 12 bases. The CDR3 sequence: CASKVPPGQGAGYGYTF. CDR3 nucleotide sequence: TGTGCCAGCAAGGTCCCACCGGGACAGGGGGCCGGGTATGGCTACACCTTC.